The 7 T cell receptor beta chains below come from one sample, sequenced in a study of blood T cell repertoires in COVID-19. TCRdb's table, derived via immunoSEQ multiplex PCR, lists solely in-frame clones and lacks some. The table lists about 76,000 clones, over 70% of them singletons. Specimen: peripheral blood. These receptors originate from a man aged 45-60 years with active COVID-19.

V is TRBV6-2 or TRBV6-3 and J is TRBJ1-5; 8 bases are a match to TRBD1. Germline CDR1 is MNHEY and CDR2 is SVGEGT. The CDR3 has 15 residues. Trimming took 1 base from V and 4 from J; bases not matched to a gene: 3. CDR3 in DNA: TGTGCCAGCAGTTACTTCGGACAGGGTAATCAGCCCCAGCATTTT. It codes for CASSYFGQGNQPQHF.

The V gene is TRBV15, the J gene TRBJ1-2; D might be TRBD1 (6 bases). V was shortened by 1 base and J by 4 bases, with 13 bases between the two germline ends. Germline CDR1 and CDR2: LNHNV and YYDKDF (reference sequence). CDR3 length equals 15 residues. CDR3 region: CATSRGNRDTYGYTF. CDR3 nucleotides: TGTGCCACCAGCAGAGGTAACCGGGACACCTATGGCTACACCTTC.

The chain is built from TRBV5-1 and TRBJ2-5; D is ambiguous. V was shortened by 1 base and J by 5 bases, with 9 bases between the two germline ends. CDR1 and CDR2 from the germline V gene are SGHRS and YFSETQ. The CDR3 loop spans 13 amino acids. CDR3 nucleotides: TGCGCCAGCAGCTTGAGCCCCTCCGAGACCCAGTACTTC. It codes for CASSLSPSETQYF.

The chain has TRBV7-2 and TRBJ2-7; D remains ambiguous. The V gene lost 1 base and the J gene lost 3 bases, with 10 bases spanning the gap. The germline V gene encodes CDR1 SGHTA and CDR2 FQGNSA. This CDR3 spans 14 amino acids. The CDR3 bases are TGTGCCAGCAGCTTAGAGTTAGAAAGCTACGAGCAGTACTTC. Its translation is CASSLELESYEQYF.

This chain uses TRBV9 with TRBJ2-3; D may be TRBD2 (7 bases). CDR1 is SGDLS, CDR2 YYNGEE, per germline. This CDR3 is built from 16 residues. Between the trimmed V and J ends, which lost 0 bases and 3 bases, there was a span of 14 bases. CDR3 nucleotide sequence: TGTGCCAGCAGCGTAGTGAAGGGGGGGCTAACAGATACGCAGTATTTT. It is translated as CASSVVKGGLTDTQYF.

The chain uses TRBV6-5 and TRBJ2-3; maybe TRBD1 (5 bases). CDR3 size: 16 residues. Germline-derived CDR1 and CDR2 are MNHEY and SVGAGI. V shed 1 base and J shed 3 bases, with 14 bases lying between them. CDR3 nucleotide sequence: TGTGCCAGCAGTTACTACCAGGGCCTTTCAACAGATACGCAGTATTTT. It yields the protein CASSYYQGLSTDTQYF.

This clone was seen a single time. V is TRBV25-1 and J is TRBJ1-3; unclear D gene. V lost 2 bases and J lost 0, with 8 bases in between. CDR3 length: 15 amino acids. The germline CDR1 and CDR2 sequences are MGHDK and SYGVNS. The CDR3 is CASSEGGYSGNTIYF. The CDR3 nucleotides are TGTGCCAGCAGTGAAGGCGGCTACTCTGGAAACACCATATATTTT.